Detailed here is one T cell receptor beta chain. Antigen specificity is unknown. This sample was taken from a study of a mutant IDH1 vaccine in newly diagnosed glioma. The overall study: Eight vaccinations reached patients in weeks 1, 3, 5, 7, 11, 15, 19 and 23. Patients were started on vaccination 4-6 weeks after radiotherapy alone, or with temozolomide cycles. It was radiotherapy, temozolomide, or both that patients received previously, with most receiving both.

Produced via immunoSEQ multiplex PCR; TCRdb's table is partial and in-frame only. The sample has roughly 40,000 clones, approximately 91% seen once. Sample time point: week 5, during vaccination. Each dose delivered 300 ug of mutant IDH1 20-mer peptide subcutaneously with imiquimod. There were new WHO grade 3 or 4 astrocytomas in the donors, and these were IDH1-mutant and ATRX-lost. Germline CDR1 MDHEN, CDR2 SYDVKM. The CDR3 sequence is 17 residues long. V lost 3 bases, J lost 4 bases, and 16 bases lay in between. The clonotype comes from a man aged 50 to 59 with glioma. V usage is TRBV28 and J usage is TRBJ2-6; the D gene could be TRBD1 or TRBD2 (7 bases each). Sequencing used PBMCs, obtained from a glioma patient whose treatment included an IDH1 peptide vaccine. The DNA for the CDR3 is TGTGCCAGCAGTTTCGCGCAGGGGGGGTCCGGGGCCAACGTCCTGACTTTC. Translation: CASSFAQGGSGANVLTF.